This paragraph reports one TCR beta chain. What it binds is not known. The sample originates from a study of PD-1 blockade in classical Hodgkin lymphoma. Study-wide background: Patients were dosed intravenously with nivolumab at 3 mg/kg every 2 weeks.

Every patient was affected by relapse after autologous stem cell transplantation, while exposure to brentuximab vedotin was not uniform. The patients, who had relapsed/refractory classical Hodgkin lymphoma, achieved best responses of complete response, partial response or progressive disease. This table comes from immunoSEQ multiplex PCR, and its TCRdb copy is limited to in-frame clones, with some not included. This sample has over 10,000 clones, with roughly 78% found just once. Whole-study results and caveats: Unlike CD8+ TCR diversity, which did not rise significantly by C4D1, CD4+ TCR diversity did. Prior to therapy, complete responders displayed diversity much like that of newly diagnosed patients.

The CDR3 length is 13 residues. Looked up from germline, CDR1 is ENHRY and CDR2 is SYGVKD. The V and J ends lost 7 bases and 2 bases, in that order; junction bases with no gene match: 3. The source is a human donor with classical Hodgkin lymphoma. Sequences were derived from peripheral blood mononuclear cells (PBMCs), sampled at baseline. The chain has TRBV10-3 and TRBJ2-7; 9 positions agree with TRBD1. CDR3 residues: CAITGQGTYEQYF. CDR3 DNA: TGTGCCATCACTGGACAGGGGACCTACGAGCAGTACTTC.